The clone carrying this T cell receptor (beta chain) was counted ten times or more. The antigen is undetermined. CDR3 size: 14 residues. J gave up 4 bases and V 3 bases, and 6 bases lay outside the gene matches. Germline values: CDR1 SQVTM, CDR2 ANQGSEA. This specimen belongs to a study of T-cell reconstitution after alpha-beta-depleted transplantation in children. The authors prepared the TCRbeta library with unique molecular identifiers. TCRdb called the PCR reads again in MiXCR, with one record for every CDR3 protein. The table includes some 200,000 distinct CDR3 sequences, about 7% detected once. Findings and caveats of the study: Several patients had high TCRbeta diversity at day 60; it came from surviving recipient T cells and thymic progenitors. Most T-cell counts and diversity one year after the transplant came from T cells that were newly produced. There were reportedly several hundred expanded graft clones from which alpha-beta T cells came about two months after transplant.

The chain is built from TRBV29-1 and TRBJ2-5, with 9 nucleotides matching TRBD1. Sequences were derived from PBMCs, sampled before TCRalphabeta/CD19-depleted stem cell transplant. The sequence came from a boy between 2 and 15 years old with acute lymphoblastic leukemia, due to receive a stem cell transplant. The chain's CDR3 is CSVDGGQGGETQYF. CDR3 bases: TGCAGCGTTGATGGGGGACAGGGTGGAGAGACCCAGTACTTC.